This TCR beta chain originates from a study of CD8 T cells in ankylosing spondylitis. TCRdb re-analysed the 5' RACE reads in MiXCR, keeping a single row per CDR3 protein. Here the sample spans more than 300,000 distinct CDR3 sequences, roughly 11% being singletons. Specimen: blood, either unsorted or a sorted T cell fraction (not recorded which). This TCR was sampled from a female donor with ankylosing spondylitis or in good health (not recorded which).

In nucleotides, the CDR3 is TGTGCCAGCAGTTCCCCTGGCCCCGGGGAGCTGTTTTTT. Translating gives CASSSPGPGELFF. This rearrangement joins TRBV28 to TRBJ2-2; D not resolved. Trimming pared 4 bases from V and 6 bases from J, leaving 9 bases between. The V gene's germline CDR1 is MDHEN and CDR2 SYDVKM. The CDR3 is 13 residues long. Together with reference TRBV28 and TRBJ2-2, the CDR3 gives the full variable domain: DVKVTQSSRYLVKRTGEKVFLECVQDMDHENMFWYRQDPGLGLRLIYFSYDVKMKEKGDIPEGYSVSREKKERFSLILESASTNQTSMYLCASSSPGPGELFFGEGSRLTVL.